Listed below are T cell receptor beta chains from one sample, sequenced in a study of shared clonotypes between healthy human individuals. Profiling relied on immunoSEQ multiplex PCR, and the TCRdb table lists in-frame clones only, not all of them. The data contain some 2,100,000 clones, 93% of them singletons. What was sequenced was naive CD8+ T cells from PBMCs. Receptors were obtained from a man aged 18 to 35 in good health. Some clones in this sample may be carry-over from other donors' samples. The CDR3 runs from the conserved cysteine through the conserved F or W.

TRBV7-9	TRBJ2-4	CASSLVSAGGPRGGIQYF
TRBV4-3	TRBJ2-7	CASSQDVWDREEDEQYF
TRBV7-9	TRBJ2-2	CASSLGSGELFF
TRBV28	TRBJ2-6	CASSLTRAGSGANVLTF
TRBV27	TRBJ2-1	CASSFSGGVHNEQFF
TRBV2	TRBJ2-1	CASSPMDREVGEQFF
TRBV18	TRBJ2-7	CASSPQRDSSYEQYF
TRBV5-5	TRBJ2-7	CASSSYRGLNEQYF
TRBV9	TRBJ2-3	CASSVGTSGEKDTQYF
TRBV7-3	TRBJ1-1	CASSLAWNTEAFF
TRBV6-1	TRBJ2-5	CASSEAPFRLAAEKTQYF
TRBV11-2	TRBJ2-1	CASSLDRGRINEQFF
TRBV28	TRBJ1-5	CASSLNAGWSDQPQHF
TRBV7-9	TRBJ2-4	CASSLDGLAKNIQYF
TRBV12-5	TRBJ2-1	CASGAGGIWDEQFF
TRBV6-6	TRBJ1-2	CASTKDRGHGYTF
TRBV27	TRBJ1-2	CASSSGNRQDPFYGYTF
TRBV7-7	TRBJ2-1	CASSPNSGPYNEQFF
TRBV5-1	TRBJ1-2	CASSLNHKPHQVSGYTF
TRBV7-8	TRBJ2-7	CASSLTLANSHEQYF
TRBV7-8	TRBJ2-1	CASSLKYNEQFF
TRBV4-2	TRBJ2-1	CASSQKGLAGSNEQFF
TRBV7-2	TRBJ2-6	CASTDRAGGANVLTF
TRBV7-3	TRBJ2-1	CASSSGGSYNEQFF
TRBV9	TRBJ2-3	CASSAGRTTYF
TRBV4-3	TRBJ1-1	CASSQTQGSTEAFF
TRBV13	TRBJ2-7	CASSLGEGYEQYF
TRBV9	TRBJ2-3	CASNPAHDTDTQYF
TRBV11-2	TRBJ2-7	CASSDRDRGSYEQYF
TRBV7-3	TRBJ2-1	CASSYTGTSRNEQFF
TRBV28	TRBJ2-3	CASSYDPSTDTQYF
TRBV4-1	TRBJ2-7	CASSPIQGLAAEQYF
TRBV7-9	TRBJ1-1	CASSLPGQAGTEAFF
TRBV19	TRBJ2-1	CASRNELVEKVQFF
TRBV29-1	TRBJ2-3	CSITGYQETDTQYF
TRBV7-3	TRBJ2-1	CASSLRAGEGRPFLGDNEQFF
TRBV5-4	TRBJ2-5	CASSGDFGTGETQYF
TRBV10-3	TRBJ1-2	CAISESNRVHYGYTF
TRBV10-1	TRBJ2-3	CASSDSRSTDTQYF
TRBV7-2	TRBJ2-1	CASSLSGTSGWARHNEQFF
TRBV11-1	TRBJ2-5	CASSSSFSEETQYF
TRBV7-9	TRBJ1-5	CASSSGQGSNQPQHF
TRBV6-6	TRBJ1-1	CASSYAWNTEAFF
TRBV28	TRBJ1-2	CASSSLMDRGDYGYTF
TRBV13	NA	CASSRRQAPYEQYF
TRBV5-1	TRBJ2-5	CASNARETQYF
TRBV4-3	TRBJ2-7	CASSQALGADYYEQYF
TRBV14	TRBJ2-7	CASSLTAYEQYF
TRBV27	TRBJ2-3	CASSPDPLAGGGTDTQYF
TRBV13	TRBJ2-1	CASSSRGYNEQFF
TRBV30	TRBJ1-1	CAWTRDSPRVNTEAFF
TRBV7-9	TRBJ2-7	CASSLAGLEQYF
TRBV9	TRBJ1-5	CASSAGDSNQPQHF
TRBV11-2	TRBJ1-1	CASSLGGAGTEAFF
TRBV5-1	TRBJ1-2	CASSFPGGAQNGYTF
TRBV9	TRBJ2-3	CASSVGTGRTDTQYF